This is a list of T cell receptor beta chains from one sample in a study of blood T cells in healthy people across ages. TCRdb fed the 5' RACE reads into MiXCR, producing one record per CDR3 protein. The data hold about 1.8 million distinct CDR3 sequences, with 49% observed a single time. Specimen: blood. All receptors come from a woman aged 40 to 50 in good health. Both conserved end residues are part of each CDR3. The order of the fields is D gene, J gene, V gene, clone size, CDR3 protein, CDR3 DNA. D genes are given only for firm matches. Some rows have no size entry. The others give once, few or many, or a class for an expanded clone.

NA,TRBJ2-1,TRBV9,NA,CASSAGGSLNEQFF,TGTGCCAGCAGCGCCGGTGGGTCCCTCAATGAGCAGTTCTTC
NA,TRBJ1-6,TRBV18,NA,CASSPSNRENSPLHF,TGTGCCAGCTCACCATCGAACAGGGAGAATTCACCCCTCCACTTT
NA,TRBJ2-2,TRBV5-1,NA,CASSLLPQSGSNTGELFF,TGCGCCAGCAGCCTATTACCCCAGAGCGGAAGTAACACCGGGGAGCTGTTTTTT
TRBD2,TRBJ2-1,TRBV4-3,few,CASSQDPGGGPDEQFF,TGCGCCAGCAGCCAAGATCCCGGGGGGGGTCCGGATGAGCAGTTCTTC
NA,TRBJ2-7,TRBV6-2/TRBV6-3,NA,CASSQFGGVGPYEQYF,TGTGCCAGCAGTCAGTTCGGAGGGGTTGGTCCCTACGAGCAGTACTTC
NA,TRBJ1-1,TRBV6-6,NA,CASTTDVGEAFF,TGTGCCAGCACCACGGACGTTGGTGAAGCTTTCTTT
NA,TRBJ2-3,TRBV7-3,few,CASSLTASAGDTQYF,TGTGCCAGCAGCTTGACAGCCTCTGCGGGAGATACGCAGTATTTT
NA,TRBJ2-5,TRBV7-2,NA,CASSLGTTGTASKTQYF,TGTGCCAGCAGCTTAGGAACCACCGGGACGGCCTCAAAGACCCAGTACTTC
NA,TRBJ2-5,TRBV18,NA,CASSPVAGTQETQYF,TGTGCCAGCTCACCAGTGGCGGGGACTCAAGAGACCCAGTACTTC
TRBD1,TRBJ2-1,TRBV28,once,CASTLGGGGSYNEQFF,TGTGCCAGCACCCTAGGGGGCGGTGGCTCCTACAATGAGCAGTTCTTC
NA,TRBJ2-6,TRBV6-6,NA,CASSRPGSGASVLTF,TGTGCCAGCTCTCGGCCGGGCTCTGGGGCCAGCGTCCTGACTTTC
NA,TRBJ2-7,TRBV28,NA,CANSLEGQFLVAQYF,TGTGCCAACAGTTTGGAGGGGCAGTTTTTGGTGGCCCAGTACTTC
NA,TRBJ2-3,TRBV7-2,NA,CASTLTGRDTQYF,TGTGCCAGCACACTAACAGGGAGGGATACGCAGTATTTT
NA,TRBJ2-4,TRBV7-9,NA,CASSPPATSGDIQYF,TGTGCCAGCAGCCCCCCGGCGACCTCAGGGGACATTCAGTACTTC
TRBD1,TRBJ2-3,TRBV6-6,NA,CASSYWSQGADYTQYF,TGTGCCAGCAGTTACTGGTCACAGGGGGCGGACTATACGCAGTATTTT
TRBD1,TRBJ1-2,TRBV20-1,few,CSATTGGGSYGYTF,TGCAGTGCCACGACAGGGGGCGGTTCATATGGCTACACCTTC
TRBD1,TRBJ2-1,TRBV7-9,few,CASSLDFSDRGNEQFF,TGTGCCAGCAGCTTAGACTTCTCAGACAGGGGAAATGAGCAGTTCTTC
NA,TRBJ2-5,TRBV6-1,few,CASSEARDRRTQYF,TGTGCCAGCAGTGAAGCCCGGGACCGCCGGACCCAGTACTTC
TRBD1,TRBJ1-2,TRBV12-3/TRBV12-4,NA,CASSAWTGEPYGYTF,TGTGCCAGCAGTGCATGGACAGGGGAGCCCTATGGCTACACCTTC
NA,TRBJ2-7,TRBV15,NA,CATSRDSTGSYEQYF,TGTGCCACCAGCAGAGACTCAACAGGCTCCTACGAGCAGTACTTC
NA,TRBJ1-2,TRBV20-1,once,CSARDLKGDGYTF,TGCAGTGCTAGAGATCTAAAAGGAGATGGCTACACCTTC
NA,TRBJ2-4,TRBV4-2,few,CASSQFDRDSPDIQYF,TGTGCCAGCAGCCAATTTGACCGGGACTCTCCGGACATTCAGTACTTC
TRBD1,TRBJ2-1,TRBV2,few,CASKPGQGKNEQFF,TGTGCCAGCAAGCCGGGACAGGGGAAGAATGAGCAGTTCTTC
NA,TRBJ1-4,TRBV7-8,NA,CASRSGPANEKLFF,TGTGCCAGCAGGAGCGGGCCAGCTAATGAAAAACTGTTTTTT
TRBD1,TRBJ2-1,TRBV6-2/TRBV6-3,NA,CASSYLIWGQSKNEQFF,TGTGCCAGCAGTTACTTGATATGGGGACAGTCAAAGAATGAGCAGTTCTTC
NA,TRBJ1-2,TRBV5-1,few,CASSLGTGPFYGYTF,TGCGCCAGCAGCTTGGGGACTGGACCATTCTATGGCTACACCTTC